Included here is one TCR beta chain sequence, with context. The data stem from a study of blood T cell repertoires in COVID-19. Study background: Sample material is recorded as cDNA or gDNA derived from T cells, B-cell-depleted T cells, or PBMCs.

Original methodology: Scientists estimated how many nucleated cells there were by amplifying reference gene primers. Using immunoSEQ multiplex PCR, the repertoire was profiled, and TCRdb retains in-frame clones only, with some absent. V and J calls and clone size come straight from that table; D and trimming were deduced from the DNA. The sample includes about 260,000 clones, about 87% of them seen just once. The J segment lost 10 bases and the V segment lost 1 base, leaving 4 bases of the junction unmatched. Germline lookup yields CDR1 SGHRS and CDR2 YFSETQ. The CDR3 covers 15 residues. This TCR was recovered from a woman in her seventies with COVID-19, enrolled during active disease. The sequencing sample was made of peripheral blood. V is TRBV5-1 and J is TRBJ1-6; 11 nucleotides align to TRBD1. CDR3 protein: CASSLLGQGASPLHF. The CDR3 nucleotides are TGCGCCAGCAGCTTGCTCGGACAGGGGGCATCACCCCTCCACTTT.